This passage covers 21 T cell receptor beta chains from one sample sequenced in a study of blood T cell repertoires in COVID-19 (dated by TCRdb to 2020 to 2021). Library preparation employed the immunoSEQ multiplex PCR assay. TCRdb limited this immuneACCESS table to in-frame rearrangements with V and J called. A share of clones is missing; checked studies link under half to unresolved V genes, and the rest is unexplained. The sample has over 150,000 clones on record, 84% of them singletons. The ten largest clones add up to approximately 13% of the sample. The specimen was peripheral blood. Receptors originate from a human donor in a cohort sampled during active COVID-19.

V gene TRBV7-2 combines with J gene TRBJ2-1; the D is unclear. V lost 2 bases, J lost 10 bases, and 9 bases lay in between. The germline V gene encodes CDR1 SGHTA and CDR2 FQGNSA. The CDR3 is made up of 12 amino acids. For the CDR3, the DNA is TGTGCCAGCAGCTTACGACTCGGGGAGCAGTTCTTC. Protein: CASSLRLGEQFF.

This rearrangement joins TRBV6-2 or TRBV6-3 to TRBJ2-2; 12 bases fit TRBD2. Trimming at V came to 1 base and at J to 7 bases, leaving 10 bases not matched to a gene. CDR1 and CDR2 (germline): MNHEY, SVGEGT. The CDR3 sequence is 18 residues long. The CDR3 bases are TGTGCCAGCAGTTACTTCCTAGCGGGAGGGCCAGAGAACGGGGAGCTGTTTTTT. It is translated as CASSYFLAGGPENGELFF.

V and J are TRBV19 and TRBJ1-5, with 7 bases that match TRBD1. The germline V gene has CDR1 LNHDA and CDR2 SQIVND (reference sequence). J lost 1 base, V lost 8 bases, and 8 bases had no gene match. This CDR3 comprises 15 residues. This CDR3 reads CASSKTGPSNQPQHF. CDR3 DNA: TGTGCCAGTTCCAAGACAGGGCCCAGCAATCAGCCCCAGCATTTT.

The chain has TRBV27 and TRBJ1-1; D ambiguous. V was pared by 6 bases and J by 4 bases, with 9 bases between. The germline CDR1 and CDR2 sequences are MNHEY and SMNVEV (reference sequence). The length of the CDR3 is 12 residues. In nucleotides, the CDR3 is TGTGCCAGCAGCAGACGGGGCACTGAAGCTTTCTTT. Amino acids: CASSRRGTEAFF.

This sequence joins TRBV4-1 and TRBJ2-4; D perhaps matches TRBD1 (5 bases). V lost 0 bases and J 3 bases, leaving 9 bases between the germline ends. Germline V gene sequence: CDR1 MGHRA, CDR2 YSYEKL. The CDR3 contains 15 residues. This chain's CDR3 is CASSQEGVVKNIQYF. The CDR3 DNA sequence: TGCGCCAGCAGCCAAGAAGGGGTTGTCAAAAACATTCAGTACTTC.

This clone was observed a handful of times. This chain uses TRBV27 with TRBJ1-1, with TRBD1 as a possible D gene (6 bases). The CDR3 runs 15 residues. CDR1 and CDR2 (germline): MNHEY, SMNVEV (reference sequence). The V gene lost 4 bases and the J gene lost 0 bases, with 12 bases spanning the gap. The CDR3 coding sequence is TGTGCCAGCAGTTCCTGGACAGCCATGAACACTGAAGCTTTCTTT. Translated, it gives CASSSWTAMNTEAFF.

The rearrangement joins TRBV7-8 to TRBJ1-1, with TRBD1 as a possible D gene (5 bases). Trimming shortened V by 5 bases and J by 1 base, and 11 bases separated the two germline ends. This CDR3 comprises 14 residues. From germline, CDR1 is SGHVS and CDR2 FQNEAQ. The CDR3: CASSLLTANTEAFF. The CDR3, as DNA: TGTGCCAGCAGCCTCTTGACAGCGAACACTGAAGCTTTCTTT.

The chain couples TRBV27 to TRBJ2-1; D remains ambiguous. The CDR3 is 14 residues long. V was cut by 5 bases and J by 4 bases, with 12 bases left in between. Germline CDR1 is MNHEY and CDR2 is SMNVEV (reference sequence). Written as DNA, the CDR3 is TGTGCCAGCAGTGGCAGGCCATTATACAATGAGCAGTTCTTC. This codes for CASSGRPLYNEQFF.

This clone turned up a few times. J is TRBJ1-2 and V is TRBV12-3 or TRBV12-4; a possible D gene is TRBD1 (5 bases). This CDR3 spans 13 amino acids. V was cut by 4 bases and J by 2 bases, with 8 bases left in between. The CDR3 bases are TGTGCCAGCAGTTCGACAGAAAACTATGGCTACACCTTC. Encoded protein: CASSSTENYGYTF.

This clone has a single count. The rearrangement uses TRBV27 and TRBJ2-3, with 7 bases identical to TRBD1. CDR1 MNHEY and CDR2 SMNVEV come from the germline V gene (reference sequence). The CDR3 length is 15 residues. V was pared by 7 bases and J by 3 bases, with 10 bases of the junction left unmatched. The CDR3 is CASISRQGTTDTQYF. The CDR3 DNA reads TGTGCCAGCATTAGCCGACAGGGAACGACAGATACGCAGTATTTT.

This clone appeared once. The gene calls are TRBV6-5 and TRBJ1-1; D may be TRBD1 (6 bases). This CDR3 is built from 15 residues. The germline V gene encodes CDR1 MNHEY and CDR2 SVGAGI. The V end lost 7 bases, the J end lost 5 bases, and 20 bases lay between the germline ends. CDR3 DNA sequence: TGTGCCAGCACTATAAGCCAGGGGCCGTGGACTGAAGCTTTCTTT. It specifies CASTISQGPWTEAFF.

The chain combines TRBV15 with TRBJ1-5, with 8 bases that match TRBD1. In germline, CDR1 is LNHNV, CDR2 YYDKDF (reference sequence). This CDR3 contains 17 residues. J was trimmed by 1 base and V by 2 bases; bases with no gene match: 7. The CDR3 DNA follows: TGTGCCACCAGCAGAAGACAGGGGCTCACGAGCAATCAGCCCCAGCATTTT. Amino acids: CATSRRQGLTSNQPQHF. Variable domain in full (rest from reference TRBV15 and TRBJ1-5): DAMVIQNPRYQVTQFGKPVTLSCSQTLNHNVMYWYQQKSSQAPKLLFHYYDKDFNNEADTPDNFQSRRPNTSFCFLDIRSPGLGDTAMYLCATSRRQGLTSNQPQHFGDGTRLSIL.

V is TRBV5-1 and J is TRBJ2-7; D perhaps matches TRBD2 (5 bases). Germline V CDR1 and CDR2: SGHRS, YFSETQ. The V end was cut by 1 base, the J end by 5 bases, with 19 bases between. The CDR3 consists of 16 residues. CDR3 coding DNA: TGCGCCAGCAGCTTGAGAGGAGGAGGCCACGGCGACGAGCAGTACTTC. This sequence encodes CASSLRGGGHGDEQYF.

This clone turned up a few times. The chain uses TRBV15 and TRBJ2-4, with 9 bases aligning to TRBD1. The CDR3 runs 17 residues. Trimming removed 1 base from V and 2 bases from J; junction bases left unmatched: 6. CDR1 is LNHNV, CDR2 YYDKDF, per germline (reference sequence). The CDR3 nucleotides are TGTGCCACCAGCAGAGCCCGGACAGGGGCATCCAAAAACATTCAGTACTTC. It specifies CATSRARTGASKNIQYF.

This clone was observed once. This chain connects TRBV19 to TRBJ2-6; D is uncertain. CDR1 is LNHDA and CDR2 is SQIVND in the germline V gene (reference sequence). The ends were cut back, 6 bases at V and 0 bases at J, with 9 bases in the middle. This CDR3 has 15 amino acids. CDR3 nucleotide sequence: TGTGCCAGTAGCCCACAGATCTCTGGGGCCAACGTCCTGACTTTC. As protein: CASSPQISGANVLTF. Together with reference TRBV19 and TRBJ2-6, the CDR3 gives the full variable domain: DGGITQSPKYLFRKEGQNVTLSCEQNLNHDAMYWYRQDPGQGLRLIYYSQIVNDFQKGDIAEGYSVSREKKESFPLTVTSAQKNPTAFYLCASSPQISGANVLTFGAGSRLTVL.

The chain links TRBV25-1 to TRBJ2-3; possibly TRBD2 for D (6 bases). Germline values: CDR1 MGHDK, CDR2 SYGVNS. The CDR3 extends over 15 amino acids. The V end was cut by 6 bases, the J end by 0 bases, with 13 bases between. The CDR3 nucleotides are TGTGCCAGCAGAGGAGGGCAAACTAGCACAGATACGCAGTATTTT. Translated: CASRGGQTSTDTQYF.

The rearrangement joins TRBV7-2 to TRBJ2-3; TRBD1 matches at 7 bases. The CDR3 consists of 16 residues. After removal of 5 bases from V and 1 base from J, the junction contained 9 bases not matched to a gene. In germline, CDR1 is SGHTA, CDR2 FQGNSA. The DNA for the CDR3 is TGTGCCAGCAGCGGTCAGGGGGAGAGTCGCACAGATACGCAGTATTTT. Encoded protein: CASSGQGESRTDTQYF.

The chain carries TRBV11-2 and TRBJ2-1; 11 nucleotides align to TRBD2. The junction had 8 bases not matched to a gene; V was cut back by 6 bases and J by 1 base. This CDR3 has 17 residues. In germline, CDR1 is SGHAT, CDR2 FQNNGV. CDR3 DNA: TGTGCCAGCAGTTACCAGGGGACTAGCGGATCCTACAATGAGCAGTTCTTC. Its translation is CASSYQGTSGSYNEQFF.

The chain combines TRBV29-1 with TRBJ2-1; tentative D call: TRBD2 (5 bases). CDR1 and CDR2 from the germline V gene are SQVTM and ANQGSEA. Trimming removed 4 bases at V and 0 bases at J, with 7 bases between. CDR3 length: 13 residues. Written as DNA, the CDR3 is TGCAGCGTTGCCGGGAACTCCTACAATGAGCAGTTCTTC. It encodes CSVAGNSYNEQFF.

The V and J genes are TRBV9 and TRBJ2-5; the match to TRBD2 covers 7 bases. The CDR3 runs 15 residues. Trimming removed 0 bases from V and 5 bases from J; junction bases left unmatched: 7. Germline assignment: CDR1 SGDLS and CDR2 YYNGEE. The chain's CDR3 is CASSVDAGVRETQYF. CDR3 bases: TGTGCCAGCAGCGTAGACGCGGGAGTCAGGGAGACCCAGTACTTC.

This chain links TRBV6-1 with TRBJ1-5; 7 positions match TRBD1. The CDR3 extends over 14 amino acids. V shed 3 bases, J shed 6 bases, and the junction held 5 bases outside the gene matches. Germline loops: CDR1 MNHNS, CDR2 SASEGT. CDR3 in DNA: TGTGCCAGCAGTGATAGGGGGCTGGGTCAGCCCCAGCATTTT. As protein: CASSDRGLGQPQHF.